The entry that follows covers one T cell receptor beta chain sequence. What it binds is not known. From the reads, TCRdb called clonotypes with MiXCR, one entry per CDR3 protein. In the table there are about 110,000 distinct CDR3 sequences, roughly 40% of which are singletons. The record originates from a study of T cell repertoires in cytomegalovirus infection. Study in general: In public TCR beta signatures, there were indications of both CMV infection and matching HLA type.

Trimming took 3 bases from V and 2 from J, leaving 6 bases between them. The CDR3 has 13 residues. The J gene is TRBJ2-3, the V gene TRBV12-3 or TRBV12-4; D unresolved. The specimen comprised CD8+ T cells from cultured PBMCs, sampled from culture after CMV antigen stimulation. This sequence originates from a human donor in good health (CMV status not recorded). Some clones in this sample may be carry-over from other donors' samples. CDR3 amino acids: CASSFAHTDTQYF. CDR3 DNA: TGTGCCAGCAGTTTCGCCCACACAGATACGCAGTATTTT.